This T cell receptor beta chain was recovered during a study of T cells in Graves' hyperthyroidism and ophthalmopathy. Trimming pared 3 bases from V and 3 bases from J, leaving 11 bases between. The CDR3 contains 14 residues. The source material, RNA transcripts, was used to amplify TCR beta CDR3 regions. When the TCR CDR3 underwent first-round RT-PCR, the HTBI primer set was used. A single record per CDR3 protein comes from TCRdb applying MiXCR to the multiplex PCR reads. This repertoire shows hundreds of thousands of distinct CDR3 sequences, around 16% found once; its top ten account for less than 4.5%.

Source material: blood. This clonotype was obtained from a woman aged 25 to 45 with Graves' hyperthyroidism. This rearrangement joins TRBV12-3 or TRBV12-4 to TRBJ1-2; D gene ambiguous. The CDR3 sequence: CASSLISSHYGYTF. CDR3 nucleotide sequence: TGTGCCAGCAGTTTGATAAGTTCGCACTATGGCTACACCTTC.